This T cell receptor (beta chain) is drawn from a study of cytomegalovirus exposure and HLA in healthy donors. CDR1 MGHRA and CDR2 YSYEKL come from the germline V gene. V was pared by 2 bases and J by 7 bases, with 13 bases of the junction left unmatched. This CDR3 is 16 amino acids long. Findings of the study overall: A reported reduction in N-insertions relative to the roughly 640-donor mean was seen in an Asian-associated ancestry cluster in a later analysis.

About this clone: The antigen remains undetermined.

PCR involved 60 Vbeta and 13 Jbeta primers. Clones were sequenced by immunoSEQ multiplex PCR, and TCRdb holds only the in-frame ones, with some missing. The sample consists of about 160,000 clones, 82% of them appearing once. Sequenced material: PBMCs. This receptor was identified in a girl aged 2 to 10 in good health and CMV-seropositive. V is TRBV4-1 and J is TRBJ1-2; 7 bases are a match to TRBD1. As DNA, the CDR3 is TGCGCCAGCAGCCAACCGCGTCAGGGGGGTGGACGTGGCTACACCTTC. Translation gives CASSQPRQGGGRGYTF.